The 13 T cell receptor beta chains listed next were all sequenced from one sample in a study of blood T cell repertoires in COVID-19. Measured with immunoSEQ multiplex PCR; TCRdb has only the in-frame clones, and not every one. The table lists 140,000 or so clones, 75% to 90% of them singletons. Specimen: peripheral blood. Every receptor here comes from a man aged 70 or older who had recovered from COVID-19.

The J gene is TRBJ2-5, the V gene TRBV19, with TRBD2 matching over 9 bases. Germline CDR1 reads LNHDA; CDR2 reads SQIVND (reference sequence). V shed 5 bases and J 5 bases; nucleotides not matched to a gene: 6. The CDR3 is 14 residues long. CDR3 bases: TGTGCCAGTAGTCCAAAGGGACTAGCTGAGACCCAGTACTTC. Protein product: CASSPKGLAETQYF.

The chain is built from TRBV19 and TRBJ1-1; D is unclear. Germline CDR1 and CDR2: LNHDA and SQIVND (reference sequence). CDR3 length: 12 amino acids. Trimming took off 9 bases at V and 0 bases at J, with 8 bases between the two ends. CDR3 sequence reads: CASGELNTEAFF. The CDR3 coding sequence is TGTGCCAGCGGAGAGTTGAACACTGAAGCTTTCTTT.

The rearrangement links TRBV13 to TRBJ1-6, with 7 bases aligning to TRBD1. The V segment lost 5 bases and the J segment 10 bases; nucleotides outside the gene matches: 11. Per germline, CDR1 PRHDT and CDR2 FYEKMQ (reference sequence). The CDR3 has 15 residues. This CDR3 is CASSANRGYGSPLHF. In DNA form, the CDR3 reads TGTGCCAGCAGCGCTAACAGGGGATACGGATCACCCCTCCACTTT. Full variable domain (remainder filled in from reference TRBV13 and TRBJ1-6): AAGVIQSPRHLIKEKRETATLKCYPIPRHDTVYWYQQGPGQDPQFLISFYEKMQSDKGSIPDRFSAQQFSDYHSELNMSSLELGDSALYFCASSANRGYGSPLHFGNGTRLTVT.

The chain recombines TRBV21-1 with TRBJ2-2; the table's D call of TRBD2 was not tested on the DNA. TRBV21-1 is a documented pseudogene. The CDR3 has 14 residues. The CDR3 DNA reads TGTGCCAGCAGCATAGAGGTGGTTACCGGGGAGCTGTTTTTT. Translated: CASSIEVVTGELFF.

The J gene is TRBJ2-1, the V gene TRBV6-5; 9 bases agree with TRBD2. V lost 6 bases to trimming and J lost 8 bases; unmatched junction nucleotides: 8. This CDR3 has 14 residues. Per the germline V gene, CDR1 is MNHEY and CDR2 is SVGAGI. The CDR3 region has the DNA TGTGCCAGCAGACAAACTAGCGGGTCCTATGAGCAGTTCTTC. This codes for CASRQTSGSYEQFF.

In DNA, the CDR3 is TGCGCCAGCAGCTTGGCCGGGACTTCCACAGATACGCAGTATTTT. Its protein is CASSLAGTSTDTQYF. The rearrangement joins TRBV5-1 to TRBJ2-3; TRBD2 is a possible D gene (6 bases). The CDR3 is 15 amino acids. CDR1 is SGHRS, CDR2 YFSETQ, per germline. Trimming cost V 0 bases and J 2 bases, with 10 bases left between them.

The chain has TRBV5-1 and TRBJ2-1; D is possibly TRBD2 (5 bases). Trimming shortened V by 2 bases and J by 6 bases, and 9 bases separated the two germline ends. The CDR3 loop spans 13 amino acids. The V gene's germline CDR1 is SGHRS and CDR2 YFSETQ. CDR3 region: CASSFGVPNEQFF. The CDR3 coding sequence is TGCGCCAGCAGCTTCGGGGTACCCAATGAGCAGTTCTTC.

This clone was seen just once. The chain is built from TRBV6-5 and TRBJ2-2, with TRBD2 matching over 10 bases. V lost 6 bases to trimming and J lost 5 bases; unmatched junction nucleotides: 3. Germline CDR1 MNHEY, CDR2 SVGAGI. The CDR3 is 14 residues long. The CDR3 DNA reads TGTGCCAGCAGGGTAGCGGGAGGAACCGGGGAGCTGTTTTTT. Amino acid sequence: CASRVAGGTGELFF.

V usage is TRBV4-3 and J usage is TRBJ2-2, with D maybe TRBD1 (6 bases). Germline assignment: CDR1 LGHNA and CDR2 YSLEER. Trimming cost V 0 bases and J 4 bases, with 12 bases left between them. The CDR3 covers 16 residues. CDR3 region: CASSQDWAGVTGELFF. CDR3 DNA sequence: TGCGCCAGCAGCCAAGATTGGGCAGGGGTCACCGGGGAGCTGTTTTTT.

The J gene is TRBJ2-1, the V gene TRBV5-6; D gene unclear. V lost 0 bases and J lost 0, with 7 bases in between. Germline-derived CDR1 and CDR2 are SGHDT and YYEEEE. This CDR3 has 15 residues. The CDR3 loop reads CASSLGRFSYNEQFF. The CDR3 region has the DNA TGTGCCAGCAGCTTGGGTCGTTTCTCCTACAATGAGCAGTTCTTC. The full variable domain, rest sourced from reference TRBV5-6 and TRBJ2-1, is DAGVTQSPTHLIKTRGQQVTLRCSPKSGHDTVSWYQQALGQGPQFIFQYYEEEERQRGNFPDRFSGHQFPNYSSELNVNALLLGDSALYLCASSLGRFSYNEQFFGPGTRLTVL.

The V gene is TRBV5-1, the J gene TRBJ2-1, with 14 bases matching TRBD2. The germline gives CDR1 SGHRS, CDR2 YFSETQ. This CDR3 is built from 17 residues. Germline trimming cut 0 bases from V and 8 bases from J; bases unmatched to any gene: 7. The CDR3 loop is CASSLGLAGGSRDEQFF. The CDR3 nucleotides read TGCGCCAGCAGCTTGGGACTAGCGGGAGGGTCGCGCGATGAGCAGTTCTTC.

Here the CDR3 DNA reads TGCAGCGCACAAAGGGGACTAGCGGGGAACAATGAGCAGTTCTTC. Translated, it gives CSAQRGLAGNNEQFF. The rearrangement links TRBV29-1 to TRBJ2-1; TRBD2 matches 13 bases. After removal of 7 bases from V and 5 bases from J, the junction contained 8 bases not matched to a gene. The CDR3 runs 15 residues. Germline V gene lookup returns CDR1 SQVTM and CDR2 ANQGSEA.

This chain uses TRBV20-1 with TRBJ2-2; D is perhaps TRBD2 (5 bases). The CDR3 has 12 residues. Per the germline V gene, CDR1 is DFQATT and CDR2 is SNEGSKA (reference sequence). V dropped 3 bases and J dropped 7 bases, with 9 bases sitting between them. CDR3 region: CSASLRDGELFF. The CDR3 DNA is TGCAGTGCTAGTTTGAGGGACGGGGAGCTGTTTTTT.